This TCR beta chain was sequenced for a study of CD8 T cells in ankylosing spondylitis. Study observations and caveats: A motif in TCR beta, a set of roughly eight highly homologous variants, appeared characteristic of ankylosing spondylitis blood. Clones linked to disease were reported to show significant enrichment in matched ankylosing spondylitis synovial fluid.

It was by quantitative 5'-RACE with molecular barcodes that TCR beta libraries were made. TCRdb independently ran MiXCR on the 5' RACE reads; one entry per CDR3 protein. The data show 300,000 to 400,000 distinct CDR3 sequences, about a fifth seen once. This clonotype occurred a few times. Its antigen remains unknown. The sequencing sample was made of blood, either unsorted or a sorted T cell fraction (not recorded which). This clonotype was sampled from a male donor with ankylosing spondylitis.

CDR3 sequence: CASSMREDSSYEQYF. The CDR3 DNA reads as TGTGCCAGCAGCATGCGCGAGGATAGCTCCTACGAGCAGTACTTC. The rearrangement uses TRBV27 and TRBJ2-7; D ambiguous. The CDR3 totals 15 residues. V lost 6 bases and J lost 0, with 15 bases in between. Germline V CDR1 and CDR2: MNHEY, SMNVEV (reference sequence).